This T cell receptor beta chain was identified in a study of T cell responses to AZD1222 COVID-19 vaccine. The V gene lost 3 bases and the J gene lost 0 bases, with 30 bases spanning the gap. From germline, CDR1 is MDHEN and CDR2 SYDVKM. CDR3 length: 21 amino acids. Only in-frame clones appear in the TCRdb table, and some are missing; sequencing was by immunoSEQ multiplex PCR. The sample has tens of thousands of clones, 90% seen once. The chain recombines TRBV28 with TRBJ2-7; a possible D gene is TRBD1 (6 bases). The sequencing used peripheral blood, collected 28 days after the second AZD1222 dose. The receptor comes from an adult who received the AZD1222 COVID-19 vaccine. The CDR3 DNA is TGTGCCAGCAGTTTGGTGGTCTCAAGGGGGTTGGGGGTTACTTCCTCCTACGAGCAGTACTTC. It is translated as CASSLVVSRGLGVTSSYEQYF.